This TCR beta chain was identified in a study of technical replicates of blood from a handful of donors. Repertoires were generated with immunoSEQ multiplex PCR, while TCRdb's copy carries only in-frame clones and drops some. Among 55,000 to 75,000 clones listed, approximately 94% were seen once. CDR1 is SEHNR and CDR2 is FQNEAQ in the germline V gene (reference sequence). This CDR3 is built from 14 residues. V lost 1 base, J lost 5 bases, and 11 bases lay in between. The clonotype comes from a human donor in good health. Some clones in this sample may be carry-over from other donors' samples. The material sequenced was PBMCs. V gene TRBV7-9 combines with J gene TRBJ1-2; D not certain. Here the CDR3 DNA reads TGTGCCAGCAGCTTAGGCGGAACACCTTATGGCTACACCTTC. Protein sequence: CASSLGGTPYGYTF.